Below are 9 T cell receptor beta chains sequenced from a single sample in a study of brain T cells in children with intractable seizures. Profiled with immunoSEQ multiplex PCR; TCRdb holds only in-frame clones, not every one. The sample gives about 340,000 clones, roughly 92% of which show up once; 5% to 7% is in the top ten. This sample's time point: blood from clinic visit 5 months post-surgery; TSC patient then seizure free. The specimen comprised peripheral blood, sampled roughly 5 months after surgery. The receptors stem from a boy in the first two years of life with tuberous sclerosis and intractable seizures.

The V gene is TRBV29-1, the J gene TRBJ2-1; 9 positions match TRBD1. Germline CDR1 SQVTM, CDR2 ANQGSEA. The ends lost 0 bases at V and 5 bases at J; junction bases unmatched: 5. This CDR3 has 15 residues. CDR3 region: CSVEDGTGFDNEQFF. In DNA, the CDR3 is TGCAGCGTTGAAGACGGGACAGGGTTCGACAATGAGCAGTTCTTC.

The rearrangement joins TRBV3-1 (or the pseudogene TRBV3-2) to TRBJ1-5; unclear D gene. Per the germline V gene, CDR1 is LGHDT and CDR2 is YNNKEL (reference sequence). Trimming removed 4 bases from V and 3 bases from J, with 10 bases in between. The length of the CDR3 is 14 residues. The CDR3 spells CASSPSPNNQPQHF. CDR3 bases: TGTGCCAGCAGCCCATCGCCTAACAATCAGCCCCAGCATTTT.

V and J are TRBV21-1 and TRBJ2-1; TRBD1 is taken as the D call from the table, unchecked against the DNA. TRBV21-1 is shown as a pseudogene. This CDR3 has 15 amino acids. The CDR3 DNA follows: TGTGCCAGCACCTCCGTAGGGGCGCTTTACAATGAGCAGTTCTTC. It yields the protein CASTSVGALYNEQFF.

The rearrangement links TRBV6-4 to TRBJ1-6; D perhaps matches TRBD1 (6 bases). The germline gives CDR1 MRHNA, CDR2 SNTAGT. Trimming took off 3 bases at V and 7 bases at J, with 7 bases between the two ends. This CDR3 contains 13 residues. The DNA of the CDR3 is TGTGCCAGCAGTGAGCAGGGGAATTCACCCCTCCACTTT. As protein: CASSEQGNSPLHF.

This clone has just a few counts. The gene calls are TRBV7-9 and TRBJ1-1; tentative D call: TRBD1 (5 bases). V was trimmed by 6 bases and J by 11 bases, leaving 16 bases between them. The CDR3 totals 12 residues. The germline V gene encodes CDR1 SEHNR and CDR2 FQNEAQ (reference sequence). The CDR3 is CASSPGQGLAFF. The DNA of the CDR3 is TGTGCCAGCAGTCCTGGTCAGGGACTCGCTTTCTTT.

The rearrangement uses TRBV2 and TRBJ1-2, with TRBD1 matching over 8 bases. In germline, CDR1 is SNHLY, CDR2 FYNNEI. CDR3 size: 14 residues. V lost 5 bases to trimming and J lost 4 bases; unmatched junction nucleotides: 6. In DNA form, the CDR3 reads TGTGCCAGCAGTTCAGGACAGGGTGGCTATGGCTACACCTTC. Amino acids: CASSSGQGGYGYTF. Variable domain in full (rest from reference TRBV2 and TRBJ1-2): EPEVTQTPSHQVTQMGQEVILRCVPISNHLYFYWYRQILGQKVEFLVSFYNNEISEKSEIFDDQFSVERPDGSNFTLKIRSTKLEDSAMYFCASSSGQGGYGYTFGSGTRLTVV.

CDR3 nucleotide sequence: TGTGCCAGCAGCTTATCAAATGAGCAGTTCTTC. Translation gives CASSLSNEQFF. J is TRBJ2-1 and V is TRBV5-6, with D hard to call. Germline lookup yields CDR1 SGHDT and CDR2 YYEEEE. This CDR3 is 11 amino acids long. Trimming cost V 2 bases and J 7 bases, with 4 bases left between them.

The chain employs TRBV2 and TRBJ2-7, with D possibly being TRBD1 or TRBD2 (6 bases each). There are 18 residues in the CDR3. Per germline, CDR1 SNHLY and CDR2 FYNNEI. V was trimmed by 4 bases and J by 7 bases, leaving 29 bases between them. CDR3 amino acids: CASSAARPGADLPREQYF. In DNA form, the CDR3 reads TGTGCCAGCAGTGCGGCGCGCCCGGGGGCTGACCTCCCTCGAGAGCAGTACTTC.

On this clone: Compared with germline, one end of the junction differs, possibly owing to a read error. The gene calls are TRBV4-1 and TRBJ2-3; D perhaps matches TRBD1 (6 bases). The CDR3 runs to 13 residues. Germline CDR1 is MGHRA and CDR2 is YSYEKL. The CDR3: CASSQDRDTVHNF. CDR3 coding DNA: TGCGCCAGCAGCCAAGATAGGGACACCGTACACAATTTT.